This entry features one T cell receptor (beta chain) sequence. Germline V gives CDR1 MNHEY, CDR2 SVGAGI. V lost 8 bases, J lost 6 bases, and 10 bases lay in between. The CDR3 covers 12 residues. Original handling: Nucleated cell counts were estimated from reference gene primer amplification. Method: immunoSEQ multiplex PCR; TCRdb's copy keeps in-frame clones and lacks some. Clone size and V and J calls were adopted from that table, with D and trimming inferred from the DNA. The profile shows approximately 460,000 clones, roughly 89% of them singletons. This entry is derived from a study of blood T cell repertoires in COVID-19. Study as a whole: Samples taken during acute and convalescent COVID-19 were collected in the United States, Italy and Spain. T cells, B-cell-depleted T cells, or PBMCs supplied cDNA or gDNA.

The Seattle patients, enrolled during active infection, were followed longitudinally. The sequencing input was peripheral blood. The J gene is TRBJ2-2, the V gene TRBV6-5; D remains ambiguous. The TCR originated in a man aged 18-30 years with COVID-19, enrolled during active disease. This chain's CDR3 is CASHVGSGELFF. The CDR3 nucleotides are TGTGCCAGCCACGTGGGCTCCGGGGAGCTGTTTTTT.